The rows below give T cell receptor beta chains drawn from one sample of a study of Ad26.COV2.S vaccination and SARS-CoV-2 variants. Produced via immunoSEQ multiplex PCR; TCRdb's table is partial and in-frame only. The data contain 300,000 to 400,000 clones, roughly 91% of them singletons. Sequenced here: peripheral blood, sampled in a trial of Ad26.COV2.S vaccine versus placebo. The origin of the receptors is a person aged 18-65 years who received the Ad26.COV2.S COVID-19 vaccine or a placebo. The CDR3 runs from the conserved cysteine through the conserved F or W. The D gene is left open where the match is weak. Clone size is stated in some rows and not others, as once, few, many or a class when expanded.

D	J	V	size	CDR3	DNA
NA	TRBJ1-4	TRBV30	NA	CAWSVYRKLFF	TGTGCCTGGAGTGTTTACCGAAAACTGTTTTTT
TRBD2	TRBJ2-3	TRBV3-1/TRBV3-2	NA	CASSQGTSGGASTDTQYF	TGTGCCAGCAGCCAAGGGACTAGCGGGGGGGCTAGCACAGATACGCAGTATTTT
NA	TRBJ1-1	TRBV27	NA	CASSSYGFAFF	TGTGCCAGCAGTTCATACGGGTTTGCTTTCTTT
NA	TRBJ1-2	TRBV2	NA	CASSPGVYGYTF	TGTGCCAGCAGTCCCGGGGTATATGGCTACACCTTC
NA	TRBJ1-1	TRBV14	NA	CASSPYTPNTEAFF	TGTGCCAGCAGCCCCTACACCCCGAACACTGAAGCTTTCTTT
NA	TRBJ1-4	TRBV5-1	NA	CASSLRSRANEKLFF	TGCGCCAGCAGCTTGCGGTCCCGGGCTAATGAAAAACTGTTTTTT
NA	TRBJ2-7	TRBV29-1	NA	CSVQPTVFPSYEQYF	TGCAGCGTTCAACCTACGGTATTCCCCTCCTACGAGCAGTACTTC
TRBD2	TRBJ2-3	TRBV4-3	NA	CASSQDLLAGVTDTQYF	TGCGCCAGCAGCCAAGATTTACTAGCGGGGGTCACAGATACGCAGTATTTT
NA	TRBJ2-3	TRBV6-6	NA	CASSHSGEYITDTQYF	TGTGCCAGCAGTCATAGCGGAGAATACATCACAGATACGCAGTATTTT
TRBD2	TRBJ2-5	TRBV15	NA	CATTTSGGPRETQYF	TGTGCCACCACGACTAGCGGGGGGCCCCGGGAGACCCAGTACTTC
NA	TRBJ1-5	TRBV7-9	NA	CASSFLTQPQHF	TGTGCCAGCAGCTTTTTGACTCAGCCCCAGCATTTT
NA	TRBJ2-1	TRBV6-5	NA	CASSYSTIPTNEQFF	TGTGCCAGCAGTTACTCGACCATCCCCACCAATGAGCAGTTCTTC
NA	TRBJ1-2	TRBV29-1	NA	CSVEDPSSGVRDGYTF	TGCAGCGTTGAAGATCCTTCCTCAGGGGTTCGGGATGGCTACACCTTC
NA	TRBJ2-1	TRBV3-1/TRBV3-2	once	CASSPRATGHEQFF	TGTGCCAGCAGCCCCCGGGCTACTGGCCATGAGCAGTTCTTC
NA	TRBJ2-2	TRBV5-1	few	CASTLSTGFGNTGELFF	TGCGCCAGCACCCTTTCCACAGGGTTCGGGAACACCGGGGAGCTGTTTTTT
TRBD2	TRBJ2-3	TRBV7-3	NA	CASSPRASGGDPDTQYF	TGTGCCAGCAGCCCCCGGGCTAGCGGGGGGGATCCAGATACGCAGTATTTT
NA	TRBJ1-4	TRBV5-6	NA	CASSSVGNEKLFF	TGTGCCAGCAGCTCTGTGGGGAATGAAAAACTGTTTTTT
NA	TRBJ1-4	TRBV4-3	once	CASSWAGTSGNEKLFF	TGCGCCAGCAGCTGGGCGGGGACAAGCGGGAATGAAAAACTGTTTTTT
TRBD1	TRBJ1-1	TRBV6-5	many	CASTRWQGVGKTFF	TGTGCCAGCACCCGATGGCAGGGGGTGGGGAAAACTTTCTTT
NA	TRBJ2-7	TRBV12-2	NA	CASRLVRGSSSYEQYF	TGTGCAAGTCGCTTAGTTAGAGGGTCTAGCTCCTACGAGCAGTACTTC
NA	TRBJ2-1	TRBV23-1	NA	CASSQGRDRSPEQFF	TGCGCCAGCAGTCAAGGGAGGGACAGGAGCCCTGAGCAGTTCTTC
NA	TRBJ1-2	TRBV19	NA	CASTDLNGYTF	TGTGCCAGTACAGATCTGAACGGCTACACCTTC
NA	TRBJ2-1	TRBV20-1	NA	CSASPISAVLYNEQFF	TGCAGTGCTAGTCCCATCTCAGCGGTACTCTACAATGAGCAGTTCTTC
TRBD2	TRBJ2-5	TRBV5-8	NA	CASSSQPGLAQTQYF	TGTGCCAGCAGCAGCCAACCGGGACTAGCCCAGACCCAGTACTTC
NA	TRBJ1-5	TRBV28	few	CASRGGTPRRQPQHF	TGTGCCAGCAGAGGCGGGACACCCCGGCGTCAGCCCCAGCATTTT
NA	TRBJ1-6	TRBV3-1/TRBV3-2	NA	CASSLRQALDSPLHF	TGTGCCAGCAGCCTCCGACAGGCTCTCGATTCACCCCTCCACTTT
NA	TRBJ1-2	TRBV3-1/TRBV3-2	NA	CASSQDGGVIYGYTF	TGTGCCAGCAGCCAAGATGGAGGGGTCATCTATGGCTACACCTTC
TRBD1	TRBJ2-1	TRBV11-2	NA	CASSHRTGGFVDEQFF	TGTGCCAGCAGCCACCGGACAGGGGGCTTCGTCGATGAGCAGTTCTTC
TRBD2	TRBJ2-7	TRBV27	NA	CASSTQRGNPYEQYF	TGTGCCAGCAGTACACAGCGGGGGAATCCCTACGAGCAGTACTTC
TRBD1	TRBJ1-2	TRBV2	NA	CASSRDRGLDGYTF	TGTGCCAGCAGCCGGGACAGGGGGTTGGATGGCTACACCTTC
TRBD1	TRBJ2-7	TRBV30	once	CAWKDRRSYEQYF	TGTGCCTGGAAGGACAGGCGCTCCTACGAGCAGTACTTC
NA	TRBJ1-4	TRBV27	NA	CASSNQANEKLFF	TGTGCCAGCAGTAACCAGGCTAATGAAAAACTGTTTTTT
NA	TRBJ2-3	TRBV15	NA	CATRSGGVDTQYF	TGTGCCACCAGATCAGGGGGGGTAGATACGCAGTATTTT
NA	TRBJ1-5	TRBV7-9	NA	CASSSEGGRDTNQPQHF	TGTGCCAGCAGCTCCGAGGGGGGCCGGGACACCAATCAGCCCCAGCATTTT
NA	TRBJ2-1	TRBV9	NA	CASSVVGTNYNEQFF	TGTGCCAGCAGCGTAGTCGGGACAAACTACAATGAGCAGTTCTTC
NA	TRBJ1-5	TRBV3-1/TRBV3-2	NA	CASSQGSLGGNQPQHF	TGTGCCAGCAGCCAAGGAAGTTTGGGAGGTAATCAGCCCCAGCATTTT
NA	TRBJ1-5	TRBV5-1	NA	CASSLAGDNQPQHF	TGCGCCAGCAGCTTGGCAGGGGACAATCAGCCCCAGCATTTT
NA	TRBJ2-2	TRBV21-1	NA	CASSKVQGRNTGELFF	TGTGCCAGCAGCAAAGTCCAGGGTCGGAATACCGGGGAGCTGTTTTTT
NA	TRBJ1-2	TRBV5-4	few	CASSLRGGAVGYTF	TGTGCCAGCAGCTTGCGGGGGGGCGCGGTTGGCTACACCTTC
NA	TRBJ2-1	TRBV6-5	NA	CASRGRVRGYNEQFF	TGTGCCAGCAGAGGGAGAGTCAGGGGCTACAATGAGCAGTTCTTC
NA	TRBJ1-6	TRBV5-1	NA	CASSLDLGDNSPLHF	TGCGCCAGCAGCCTCGACCTAGGGGATAATTCACCCCTCCACTTT
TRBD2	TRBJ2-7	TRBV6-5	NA	CASSYSRTSGYEQYF	TGTGCCAGCAGTTACTCCCGGACTAGCGGCTACGAGCAGTACTTC